Sequencing of this T cell receptor beta chain was carried out in a study of cytotoxic CD8 clonotypes in ibrutinib-treated CLL. Per the germline V gene, CDR1 is DFQATT and CDR2 is SNEGSKA (reference sequence). Trimming removed 3 bases at V and 4 bases at J, with 2 bases between. There are 10 residues in the CDR3. Measured with immunoSEQ multiplex PCR; TCRdb has only the in-frame clones, and not every one. The sample records hundreds of thousands of clones, roughly 67% being singletons. A remark on this clone: The same CDR3 can be traced to other DNA sequences in this sample.

The starting material was PBMCs, obtained after 36 months of ibrutinib treatment. The chain carries TRBV20-1 and TRBJ2-3; no reliable D call. This sequence originates from a human donor with chronic lymphocytic leukemia. The CDR3 protein is CSASSDTQYF. The CDR3 DNA is TGCAGTGCTAGTTCAGATACGCAGTATTTT.